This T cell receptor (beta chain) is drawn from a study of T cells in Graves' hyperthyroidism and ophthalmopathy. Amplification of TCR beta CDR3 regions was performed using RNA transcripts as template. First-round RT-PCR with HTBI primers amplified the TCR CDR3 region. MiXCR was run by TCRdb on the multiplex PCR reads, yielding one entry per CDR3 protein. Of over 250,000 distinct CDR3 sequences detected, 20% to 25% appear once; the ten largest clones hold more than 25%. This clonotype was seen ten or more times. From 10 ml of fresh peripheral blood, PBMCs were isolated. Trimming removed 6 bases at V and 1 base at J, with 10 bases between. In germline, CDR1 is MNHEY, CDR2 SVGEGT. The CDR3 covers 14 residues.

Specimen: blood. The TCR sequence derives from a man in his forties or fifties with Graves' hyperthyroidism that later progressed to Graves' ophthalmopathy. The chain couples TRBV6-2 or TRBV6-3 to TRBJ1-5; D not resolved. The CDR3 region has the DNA TGTGCCAGCAGGACGGCGAGAAGCAATCAGCCCCAGCATTTT. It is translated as CASRTARSNQPQHF.